The next 22 T cell receptor beta chains were all read from a single sample in a study of blood T cell repertoires in COVID-19. TCRdb's table, derived via immunoSEQ multiplex PCR, lists solely in-frame clones and lacks some. The data hold 180,000 or so clones, with approximately 88% observed a single time. Sequencing was performed on peripheral blood. All receptors derive from a woman aged 25 to 39 with acute or convalescent COVID-19.

The chain uses TRBV2 and TRBJ2-7; D might be TRBD2 (5 bases). CDR3 length equals 12 residues. The germline gives CDR1 SNHLY, CDR2 FYNNEI. This CDR3 reads CAGGVGGTEQYF. The DNA for the CDR3 is TGTGCGGGTGGTGTAGGAGGTACCGAGCAGTACTTC.

This clone was seen once. The gene calls are TRBV14 and TRBJ2-5; D remains unclear. The V gene's germline CDR1 is SGHDN and CDR2 FVKESK. Trimming left V 10 bases short and J 8 bases short, with 14 bases between. The CDR3 runs 11 residues. The CDR3 DNA is TGTGCCACCGGATCAGGTCCCACCCAGTACTTC. This translates into CATGSGPTQYF. The whole variable domain, remainder taken from reference TRBV14 and TRBJ2-5, is EAGVTQFPSHSVIEKGQTVTLRCDPISGHDNLYWYRRVMGKEIKFLLHFVKESKQDESGMPNNRFLAERTGGTYSTLKVQPAELEDSGVYFCATGSGPTQYFGPGTRLLVL.

This clone was seen a handful of times. V is TRBV11-2 and J is TRBJ2-7; D may be TRBD1 (5 bases). V lost 6 bases and J 5 bases, leaving 11 bases between the germline ends. The CDR3 runs to 12 residues. Germline lookup yields CDR1 SGHAT and CDR2 FQNNGV. Written as DNA, the CDR3 is TGTGCCAGCAGTTTTCAGGGTGACGAGCAGTACTTC. Protein: CASSFQGDEQYF.

V usage is TRBV12-2 and J usage is TRBJ2-1; the D call in the table, TRBD1, was not verified against the DNA. TRBV12-2 constitutes a pseudogene. This CDR3 comprises 17 residues. In DNA, the CDR3 is TGTGCAAGTCGCTTAGCCTTTAACAAGGGACAGGTGGGTGAGCAGTTCTTC. This sequence encodes CASRLAFNKGQVGEQFF.

DNA for the CDR3: TGCAGTGCTAGTGCGGACAGCTACGAGCAGTACTTC. This translates into CSASADSYEQYF. The rearrangement links TRBV20-1 to TRBJ2-7; a weak D match, TRBD1 (6 bases). Trimming took off 3 bases at V and 3 bases at J, with 9 bases between the two ends. Germline V lookup: CDR1 DFQATT, CDR2 SNEGSKA (reference sequence). This CDR3 is built from 12 residues.

The chain carries TRBV4-1 and TRBJ2-1; 11 bases line up with TRBD2. The CDR3 consists of 17 residues. Germline CDR1 MGHRA, CDR2 YSYEKL. The V gene end was trimmed by 0 bases and the J gene end by 7 bases; junction bases not matched to a gene: 8. For the CDR3, the DNA is TGCGCCAGCAGCCAAGACCTTAGCGGGAGGGCGTGGAATGAGCAGTTCTTC. Amino acids: CASSQDLSGRAWNEQFF.

This chain uses TRBV6-6 with TRBJ1-5; the match to TRBD1 covers 7 bases. The CDR3 is made up of 13 amino acids. Losses at the gene ends were 5 bases for V and 7 bases for J; bases not matched to a gene: 5. Germline assignment: CDR1 MNHNY and CDR2 SVGAGI (reference sequence). The CDR3 reads CASSPGGRQPQHF. For the CDR3, the DNA is TGTGCCAGCAGTCCAGGGGGTCGGCAGCCCCAGCATTTT.

V and J are TRBV11-2 and TRBJ2-5; 14 bases are shared with TRBD2. Germline values: CDR1 SGHAT, CDR2 FQNNGV. The trim removed 7 bases at V and 4 bases at J, leaving 14 bases unmatched. CDR3 length: 18 residues. DNA of the CDR3: TGTGCCAGCAACTCCCTAGGTGGACTAGCGGGAGGCGTAGAGACCCAGTACTTC. It translates to CASNSLGGLAGGVETQYF.

The chain is built from TRBV24-1 and TRBJ1-2; no clear D gene. Trimming left V 4 bases short and J 8 bases short, with 16 bases between. Germline CDR1 reads KGHDR; CDR2 reads SFDVKD. This CDR3 is 14 amino acids long. CDR3 bases: TGTGCCACCAGTGAGCGAGGAAGAGTTGGGGGCTACACCTTC. It translates to CATSERGRVGGYTF.

The rearrangement links TRBV5-5 to TRBJ1-1; D unresolved. The CDR3 is 13 residues long. Germline CDR1 is SGHKS and CDR2 is YYEKEE (reference sequence). V lost 1 base, J lost 5 bases, and 9 bases lay in between. DNA of the CDR3: TGTGCCAGCAGCTTGCCGGTGAGAACTGAAGCTTTCTTT. This translates into CASSLPVRTEAFF.

The chain uses TRBV3-1 (or the pseudogene TRBV3-2) and TRBJ2-1; 7 nucleotides align to TRBD2. The CDR3 covers 17 residues. Germline CDR1 and CDR2: LGHDT and YNNKEL (reference sequence). With V trimmed by 3 bases and J by 4 bases, 12 bases remained unmatched. The CDR3 here is CASSHGPGREMYNEQFF. CDR3 DNA sequence: TGTGCCAGCAGCCACGGGCCTGGGCGGGAGATGTACAATGAGCAGTTCTTC.

The chain joins TRBV12-3 or TRBV12-4 to TRBJ2-7, with D possibly TRBD2 on 5 matching bases. The CDR3 consists of 11 residues. V was clipped by 4 bases and J by 4 bases, with 5 bases between them. In DNA, the CDR3 is TGTGCCAGCAGTTCGGGGTACGAGCAGTACTTC. It encodes CASSSGYEQYF.

This rearrangement joins TRBV29-1 to TRBJ2-2; TRBD2 matches 8 bases. This CDR3 is built from 14 residues. Germline lookup yields CDR1 SQVTM and CDR2 ANQGSEA. Losses at the gene ends were 5 bases for V and 0 bases for J; bases not matched to a gene: 2. CDR3 amino acids: CSVRGLANTGELFF. For the CDR3, the DNA is TGCAGCGTTCGGGGACTAGCGAACACCGGGGAGCTGTTTTTT.

This chain uses TRBV2 with TRBJ1-2; D is unresolved. The V end lost 4 bases, the J end lost 7 bases, and 16 bases lay between the germline ends. This CDR3 has 14 amino acids. Germline assignment: CDR1 SNHLY and CDR2 FYNNEI. The CDR3, as DNA: TGTGCCAGCAGTGCCCCGGACTCACTCACTGGCTACACCTTC. It translates to CASSAPDSLTGYTF.

This chain links TRBV2 with TRBJ1-2, with D unclear. The germline CDR1 and CDR2 sequences are SNHLY and FYNNEI. Trimming took off 6 bases at V and 4 bases at J, with 6 bases between the two ends. The CDR3 consists of 11 residues. CDR3 loop: CASSVRYGYTF. The CDR3 nucleotides are TGTGCCAGCAGCGTCCGCTATGGCTACACCTTC.

The chain joins TRBV7-2 to TRBJ2-3, with 8 bases identical to TRBD2. Trimming took 5 bases from V and 0 from J; bases not matched to a gene: 16. Germline assignment: CDR1 SGHTA and CDR2 FQGNSA. CDR3 length: 19 amino acids. DNA of the CDR3: TGTGCCAGCAGCCACAGCGGGAGCGAGACTTCGACTAGCACAGATACGCAGTATTTT. This codes for CASSHSGSETSTSTDTQYF.

The V gene is TRBV3-1 (or the pseudogene TRBV3-2), the J gene TRBJ2-3, with 9 positions matching TRBD2. Germline values: CDR1 LGHDT, CDR2 YNNKEL (reference sequence). The V gene end was trimmed by 1 base and the J gene end by 2 bases; junction bases not matched to a gene: 4. The CDR3 covers 16 residues. CDR3 protein: CASSQVAGESTDTQYF. DNA of the CDR3: TGTGCCAGCAGCCAAGTAGCGGGGGAGTCCACAGATACGCAGTATTTT.

This chain uses TRBV4-1 with TRBJ2-5; D remains unclear. The CDR3 runs 11 residues. V was shortened by 1 base and J by 5 bases, with 2 bases between the two germline ends. Germline V lookup: CDR1 MGHRA, CDR2 YSYEKL. The CDR3 DNA sequence: TGCGCCAGCAGCCAAGCGGAGACCCAGTACTTC. Translating it yields CASSQAETQYF.

V usage is TRBV7-2 and J usage is TRBJ1-5, with D possibly being TRBD1 (5 bases). V lost 5 bases and J 7 bases, leaving 15 bases between the germline ends. The germline gives CDR1 SGHTA, CDR2 FQGNSA. The CDR3 loop spans 14 amino acids. The CDR3: CASSNPERGQPQHF. CDR3 DNA: TGTGCCAGCAGCAACCCGGAGCGGGGGCAGCCCCAGCATTTT. The whole variable domain, remainder taken from reference TRBV7-2 and TRBJ1-5, is GAGVSQSPSNKVTEKGKDVELRCDPISGHTALYWYRQSLGQGLEFLIYFQGNSAPDKSGLPSDRFSAERTGGSVSTLTIQRTQQEDSAVYLCASSNPERGQPQHFGDGTRLSIL.

This chain joins TRBV2 and TRBJ2-6; D possibly corresponds to TRBD2 (5 bases). Deletions cut 7 bases from V and 10 bases from J, with 11 bases between. The germline V gene has CDR1 SNHLY and CDR2 FYNNEI. CDR3 length: 12 residues. The CDR3 spells CASTPGENVLTF. The CDR3 nucleotides are TGTGCCAGCACACCCGGGGAGAACGTCCTGACTTTC. The full variable domain, with the rest looked up from reference TRBV2 and TRBJ2-6, is EPEVTQTPSHQVTQMGQEVILRCVPISNHLYFYWYRQILGQKVEFLVSFYNNEISEKSEIFDDQFSVERPDGSNFTLKIRSTKLEDSAMYFCASTPGENVLTFGAGSRLTVL.

This rearrangement joins TRBV18 to TRBJ2-7, with D possibly TRBD2 on 7 matching bases. This CDR3 is 16 amino acids long. V was pared by 0 bases and J by 3 bases, with 15 bases between. CDR1 KGHSH and CDR2 LQKENI come from the germline V gene. This CDR3 reads CASSPPSGGANYEQYF. As DNA, the CDR3 is TGTGCCAGCTCACCACCTTCGGGGGGCGCGAACTACGAGCAGTACTTC.

This sequence joins TRBV6-4 and TRBJ2-7, with D possibly matching TRBD2 (6 bases). CDR3 length: 16 amino acids. Trimming stripped 4 bases from V and 2 bases from J, with 18 bases between. The V gene's germline CDR1 is MRHNA and CDR2 SNTAGT. The CDR3 loop reads CASSGFSGLVTYEQYF. The DNA of the CDR3 is TGTGCCAGCAGTGGCTTTTCGGGACTGGTGACCTACGAGCAGTACTTC.